This TCR beta chain was retrieved from a study of CD8+ T cells in alopecia areata. RNA was isolated and reverse transcribed to cDNA, the sequencing template. Data came from immunoSEQ multiplex PCR; TCRdb stores just in-frame clones and leaves some out. The table shows fewer than 350,000 clones, with 55% to 75% occurring only once. Treatment described: oral pan-JAK inhibitor, 5-10 mg twice daily. This CDR3 spans 15 amino acids. Germline V gene lookup returns CDR1 LNHDA and CDR2 SQIVND (reference sequence). V lost 5 bases and J lost 1, with 9 bases in between. This receptor was identified in a human donor with alopecia areata. The V and J genes are TRBV19 and TRBJ2-6; D remains ambiguous. The input for sequencing was CD4+ T cells sorted from blood, taken at week 24, from a patient treated with tofacitinib. Here the CDR3 reads CASSLWNSGANVLTF. DNA of the CDR3: TGTGCCAGTAGTCTCTGGAATTCTGGGGCCAACGTCCTGACTTTC.